The 13 T cell receptor beta chains below were found in one sample sequenced in a study of CD8+CD57+ T cells in acquired aplastic anemia. Profiles of TCR beta VDJ and CDR3 were generated from a genomic DNA template. Using its own MiXCR run on the reads, TCRdb lists one record per CDR3 protein. Among some 180,000 distinct CDR3 sequences listed, roughly 65% were seen once. Flow cytometry had shown expanded CD8+CD57+ cells in the patients chosen for sequencing. The sequenced sample was sorted CD4+, CD8+, or CD8+CD57+ T cells (not recorded which) from PBMCs. These receptors were obtained from a human donor with aplastic anemia.

This sequence joins TRBV19 and TRBJ1-1; D gene uncertain. The CDR3 extends over 12 amino acids. Germline V CDR1 and CDR2: LNHDA, SQIVND (reference sequence). Trimming took off 4 bases at V and 8 bases at J, with 11 bases between the two ends. CDR3 in DNA: TGTGCCAGTAGTACGAGCAGATCCGAAGCTTTCTTT. This codes for CASSTSRSEAFF. The variable domain in full, with the rest retrieved from reference TRBV19 and TRBJ1-1, is DGGITQSPKYLFRKEGQNVTLSCEQNLNHDAMYWYRQDPGQGLRLIYYSQIVNDFQKGDIAEGYSVSREKKESFPLTVTSAQKNPTAFYLCASSTSRSEAFFGQGTRLTVV.

The chain has TRBV20-1 and TRBJ2-1; 9 nucleotides line up with TRBD2. The CDR3 consists of 15 residues. Germline values: CDR1 DFQATT, CDR2 SNEGSKA (reference sequence). The trim removed 6 bases at V and 4 bases at J, leaving 10 bases unmatched. DNA of the CDR3: TGCAGTGCATATCTAGCGGGGACACTATACAATGAGCAGTTCTTC. As protein: CSAYLAGTLYNEQFF.

The rearrangement links TRBV6-2 or TRBV6-3 to TRBJ2-3; no firm D call. Germline CDR1 is MNHEY and CDR2 is SVGEGT. This CDR3 spans 14 amino acids. V was shortened by 2 bases and J by 0 bases, with 6 bases between the two germline ends. CDR3: CASSYPDSTDTQYF. DNA of the CDR3: TGTGCCAGCAGTTACCCCGACAGCACAGATACGCAGTATTTT.

The chain couples TRBV9 to TRBJ2-2; D may be TRBD1 (6 bases). V dropped 2 bases and J dropped 2 bases, with 10 bases sitting between them. Germline V gives CDR1 SGDLS, CDR2 YYNGEE. This CDR3 is 15 amino acids long. In nucleotides, the CDR3 is TGTGCCAGCAGCGTTCAGGGGATTAACACCGGGGAGCTGTTTTTT. Its protein is CASSVQGINTGELFF.

This clonotype was seen a few times. The chain employs TRBV10-3 and TRBJ2-7; 8 nucleotides align to TRBD2. V lost 2 bases, J lost 5 bases, and 5 bases stayed unmatched. CDR1 and CDR2 (germline): ENHRY, SYGVKD. This CDR3 contains 14 residues. For the CDR3, the DNA is TGTGCCATCAGTGAGCGGGAGGGTGGCGACGAGCAGTACTTC. It encodes CAISEREGGDEQYF.

The V call is TRBV10-2, the J call TRBJ2-7; D uncertain. CDR1 and CDR2 from the germline V gene are WSHSY and SAAADI. The V gene lost 4 bases and the J gene lost 4 bases, with 14 bases spanning the gap. The CDR3 covers 14 residues. CDR3 DNA: TGCGCCAGCAGTGCGGCAGCGAAGCCTTACGAGCAGTACTTC. Protein sequence: CASSAAAKPYEQYF.

The chain employs TRBV24-1 and TRBJ1-1, with 8 bases aligning to TRBD1. V lost 3 bases, J lost 1 base, and 3 bases stayed unmatched. The CDR3 has 15 amino acids. Germline CDR1 reads KGHDR; CDR2 reads SFDVKD. CDR3 bases: TGTGCCACCAGTGATCCAGGGACAGGGAACACTGAAGCTTTCTTT. Amino acid sequence: CATSDPGTGNTEAFF.

This clonotype has at least ten counts. V and J are TRBV30 and TRBJ2-1, with a possible D match to TRBD2 (5 bases). The germline V gene has CDR1 GTSNPN and CDR2 SVGIG (reference sequence). The CDR3 has 14 residues. V was pared by 3 bases and J by 5 bases, with 14 bases between. CDR3 DNA sequence: TGTGCCTGGAGCTTGGCTAGCTTCAACAATGAGCAGTTCTTC. Amino acids: CAWSLASFNNEQFF.

This clonotype was seen only a few times. This CDR3 is CASSPLTSGAVNEQFF. Here the CDR3 DNA reads TGTGCCAGCTCACCTTTGACTAGCGGGGCGGTGAATGAGCAGTTCTTC. The gene calls are TRBV18 and TRBJ2-1; 11 bases line up with TRBD2. CDR3 length: 16 amino acids. V shed 3 bases, J shed 7 bases, and the junction held 8 bases outside the gene matches. Germline CDR1 reads KGHSH; CDR2 reads LQKENI.

The V gene is TRBV5-1, the J gene TRBJ2-7; TRBD2 matches 7 bases. Germline trimming cut 2 bases from V and 2 bases from J; bases unmatched to any gene: 7. Germline CDR1 SGHRS, CDR2 YFSETQ. The CDR3 length is 15 residues. This CDR3 reads CASSFGRGGTYEQYF. CDR3 nucleotides: TGCGCCAGCAGCTTTGGTCGGGGAGGGACCTACGAGCAGTACTTC. The full variable domain, in which reference TRBV5-1 and TRBJ2-7 provide the parts outside the CDR3, is KAGVTQTPRYLIKTRGQQVTLSCSPISGHRSVSWYQQTPGQGLQFLFEYFSETQRNKGNFPGRFSGRQFSNSRSEMNVSTLELGDSALYLCASSFGRGGTYEQYFGPGTRLTVT.

This clonotype turned up a few times. V gene TRBV20-1 combines with J gene TRBJ1-1, with D perhaps matching TRBD1 (5 bases). The CDR3 runs 13 residues. Germline CDR1 and CDR2: DFQATT and SNEGSKA (reference sequence). With 2 bases removed from V and 3 bases from J, the gap between germline ends came to 10 bases. CDR3 in DNA: TGCAGTGCTAGAAGGCAGGGAGACACTGAAGCTTTCTTT. Its protein is CSARRQGDTEAFF.

The V gene is TRBV7-8, the J gene TRBJ1-1; D remains ambiguous. The CDR3 is made up of 14 amino acids. Germline-derived CDR1 and CDR2 are SGHVS and FQNEAQ. V was shortened by 8 bases and J by 0 bases, with 13 bases between the two germline ends. The CDR3 DNA follows: TGTGCCAGCCGTCCGGGGATTTTGAACACTGAAGCTTTCTTT. As protein: CASRPGILNTEAFF.

The chain joins TRBV10-2 to TRBJ2-7, with TRBD2 matching over 14 bases. Germline assignment: CDR1 WSHSY and CDR2 SAAADI. CDR3 size: 16 residues. Trimming cost V 10 bases and J 5 bases; bases outside gene matches: 13. The CDR3 here is CATYGTSGRMADEQYF. CDR3 bases: TGCGCCACCTACGGGACTAGCGGGAGAATGGCCGACGAGCAGTACTTC.